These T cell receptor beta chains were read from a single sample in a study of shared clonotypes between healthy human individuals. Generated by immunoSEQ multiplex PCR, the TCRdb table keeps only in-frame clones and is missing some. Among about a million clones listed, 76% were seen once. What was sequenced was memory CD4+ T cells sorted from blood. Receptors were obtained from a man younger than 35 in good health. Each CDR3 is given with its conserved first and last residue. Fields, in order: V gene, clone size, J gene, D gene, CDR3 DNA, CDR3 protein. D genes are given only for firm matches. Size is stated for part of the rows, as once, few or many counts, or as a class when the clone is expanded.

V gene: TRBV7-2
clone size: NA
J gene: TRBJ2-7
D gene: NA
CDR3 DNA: TGTGCCAGCAGCCCGTCGGTGGGCGGCGAGCAGTACTTC
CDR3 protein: CASSPSVGGEQYF

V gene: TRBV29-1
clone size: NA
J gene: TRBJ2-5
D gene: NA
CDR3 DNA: TGCAGCGCGAGGGAGGCAACGGAGACCCAGTACTTC
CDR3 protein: CSAREATETQYF

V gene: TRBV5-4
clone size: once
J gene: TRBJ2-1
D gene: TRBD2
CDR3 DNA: TGTGCCAGCAGCATTGGACTAGCGGGCTCCAATGAGCAGTTCTTC
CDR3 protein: CASSIGLAGSNEQFF

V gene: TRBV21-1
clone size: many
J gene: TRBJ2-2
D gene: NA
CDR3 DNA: TGTGCCAGCAGCAAACCTCCGACTAGCGGGAGTACCGGGGAGCTGTTTTTT
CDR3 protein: CASSKPPTSGSTGELFF

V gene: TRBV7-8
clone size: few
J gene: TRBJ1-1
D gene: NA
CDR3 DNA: TGTGCCAGCAGACGAGACGGAGGGAGCACTGAAGCTTTCTTT
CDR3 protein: CASRRDGGSTEAFF

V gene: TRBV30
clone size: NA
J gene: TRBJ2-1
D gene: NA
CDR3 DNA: TGTGCCTGGAGTCACGCGGGGACCTACAATGAGCAGTTCTTC
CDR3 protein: CAWSHAGTYNEQFF

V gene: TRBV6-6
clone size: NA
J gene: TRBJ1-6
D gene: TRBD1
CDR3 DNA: TGTGCCAGCAGCCGAGACAGGGTGGTCCTCCACTTT
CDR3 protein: CASSRDRVVLHF

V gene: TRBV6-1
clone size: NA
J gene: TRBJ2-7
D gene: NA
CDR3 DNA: TGTGCCAGCAGGAACTATAACAAGGATTCCTACGAGCAGTACTTC
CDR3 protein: CASRNYNKDSYEQYF

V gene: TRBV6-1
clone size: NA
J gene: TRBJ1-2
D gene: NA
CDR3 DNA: TGTGCCAGCAGTGAGGGGGAGAGGCTATATGGCTACACCTTC
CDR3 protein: CASSEGERLYGYTF

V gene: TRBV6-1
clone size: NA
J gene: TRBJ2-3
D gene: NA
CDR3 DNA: TGTGCCAGCAGTTTGGTGACCTCGACCTCAGATACGCAGTATTTT
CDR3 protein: CASSLVTSTSDTQYF

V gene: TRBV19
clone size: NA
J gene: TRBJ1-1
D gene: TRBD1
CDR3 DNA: TGTGCCAGTAGGGAGGGACAGGGAATAGGTGAAGCTTTCTTT
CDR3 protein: CASREGQGIGEAFF

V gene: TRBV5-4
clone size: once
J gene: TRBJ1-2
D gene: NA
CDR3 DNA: TGTGCCAGCAGCTTGGGGGGCCGTAAATATGGCTACACCTTC
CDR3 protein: CASSLGGRKYGYTF

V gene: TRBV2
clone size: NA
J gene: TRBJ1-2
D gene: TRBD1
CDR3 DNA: TGTGCCAGCAGTGCGACAGGGTCTAACTATGGCTACACCTTC
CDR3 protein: CASSATGSNYGYTF

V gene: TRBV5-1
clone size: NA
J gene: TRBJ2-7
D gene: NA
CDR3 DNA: TGCGCCAGCAGCCGAGGTCTCCAGGGGCGTGAGCAGTACTTC
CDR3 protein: CASSRGLQGREQYF

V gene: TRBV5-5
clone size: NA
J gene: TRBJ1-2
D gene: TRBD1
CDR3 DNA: TGTGCCAGCAGCCGGGGACAGGGGTGGACTAACTATGGCTACACCTTC
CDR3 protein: CASSRGQGWTNYGYTF

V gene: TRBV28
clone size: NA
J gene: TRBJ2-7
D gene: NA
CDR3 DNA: TGTGCCAGCAGAGTCGGTCCCTCTTCCTACGAGCAGTACTTC
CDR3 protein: CASRVGPSSYEQYF

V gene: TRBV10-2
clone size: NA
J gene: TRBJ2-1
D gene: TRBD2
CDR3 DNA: TGCGCCAGCAGCTCAAGCGGGGGCTCCTACAATGAGCAGTTCTTC
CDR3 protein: CASSSSGGSYNEQFF

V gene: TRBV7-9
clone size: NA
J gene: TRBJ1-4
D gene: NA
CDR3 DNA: TGTGCCAGCAGCTTAGTCCCAAATTCGGGTGAAAAACTGTTTTTT
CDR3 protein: CASSLVPNSGEKLFF

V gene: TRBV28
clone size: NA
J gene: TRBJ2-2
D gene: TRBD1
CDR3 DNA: TGTGCCAGCACCTTTGGGGACAGGGACACCGGGGAGCTGTTTTTT
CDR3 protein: CASTFGDRDTGELFF